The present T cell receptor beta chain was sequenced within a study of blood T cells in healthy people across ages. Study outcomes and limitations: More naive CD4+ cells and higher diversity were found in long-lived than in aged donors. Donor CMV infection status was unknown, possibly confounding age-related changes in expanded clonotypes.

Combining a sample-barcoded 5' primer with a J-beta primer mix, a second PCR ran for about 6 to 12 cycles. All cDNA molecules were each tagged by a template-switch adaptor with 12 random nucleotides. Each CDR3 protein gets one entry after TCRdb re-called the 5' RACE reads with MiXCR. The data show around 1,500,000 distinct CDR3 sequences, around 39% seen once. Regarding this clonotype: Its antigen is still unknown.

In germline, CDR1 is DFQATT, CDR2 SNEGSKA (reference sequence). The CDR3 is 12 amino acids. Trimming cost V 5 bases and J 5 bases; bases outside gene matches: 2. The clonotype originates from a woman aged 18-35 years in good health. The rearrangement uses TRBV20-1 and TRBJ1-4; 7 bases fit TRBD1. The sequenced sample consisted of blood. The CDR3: CSARQGNEKLFF. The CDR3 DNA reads TGCAGTGCTCGACAGGGAAATGAAAAACTGTTTTTT.